This T cell receptor beta chain derives from a study of T cells after yellow fever vaccination. A universal primer site and UMIs were added as TCR cDNA was made by 5'RACE template switching. TCRdb recomputed calls from the 5' RACE reads with MiXCR, one row per CDR3 protein. This table holds roughly 16,000 distinct CDR3 sequences, approximately 4.1% found once. Study findings and constraints: The bulk population could contribute abundant contaminating clonotypes to FACS-sorted repertoires. Re-detected after boosting: most primary clones, about 96% of CD4 and about 89% of CD8. Within the sorted memory subsets, almost all vaccine-responding clonotypes could not be detected on day 0.

This clonotype was found many times. Germline loops: CDR1 WNHNN, CDR2 SYGVQD (reference sequence). Unmatched junction bases numbered 8, after V lost 6 bases and J lost 7 bases. The CDR3 sequence is 14 residues long. The chain joins TRBV10-1 to TRBJ2-1, with 8 positions matching TRBD1. The sequencing used PBMCs, either bulk or a sorted T-cell subset (CD4+, CD8+, memory, or dextramer-sorted; not recorded which), collected 15 days after the yellow fever booster vaccination. This TCR was recovered from a man aged 25 to 45 who received the YFV17D yellow fever vaccine. The CDR3 DNA reads TGCGCCAGCAGCTTCGGGACAGGTCTTAATGAGCAGTTCTTC. Translated: CASSFGTGLNEQFF.